This T cell receptor beta chain was found in a study of blood T cell repertoires in COVID-19. Assignment of participants to cohorts was predicated upon participant-reported clinical history. Profiled with immunoSEQ multiplex PCR; TCRdb holds only in-frame clones, not every one. The sample contains 150,000 to 200,000 clones, 65% to 80% of which appear only once. This receptor was taken from a woman in her fifties or sixties with acute COVID-19. Material for sequencing was PBMCs or T cells enriched from blood (not recorded which).

The CDR3 loop is CAISESGDRSQETQYF. The CDR3 DNA reads as TGTGCCATCAGTGAGTCTGGGGACAGGAGCCAAGAGACCCAGTACTTC. The chain uses TRBV10-3 and TRBJ2-5; 8 nucleotides match TRBD1. Trimming at V came to 0 bases and at J to 1 base, leaving 4 bases not matched to a gene. CDR1 is ENHRY, CDR2 SYGVKD, per germline. This CDR3 has 16 amino acids.